The source of this T cell receptor (beta chain) is a study of T cell responses to AZD1222 COVID-19 vaccine. General study results and limits: At baseline, just a handful of AZD1222 recipients tested seropositive. Regions 160-218 and 743-854 held dominance among vaccine-associated CD4 TCRs, which spanned spike. Clonal diversity may have been underestimated, and the donors were mostly white British, with more females than males.

V lost 5 bases and J 7 bases, leaving 21 bases between the germline ends. Germline CDR1 is PRHDT and CDR2 is FYEKMQ (reference sequence). This CDR3 spans 15 amino acids. The data were produced by immunoSEQ multiplex PCR, yet TCRdb's version contains in-frame clones alone and is incomplete. This table has approximately 140,000 clones, 75% to 95% appearing once. Worth noting for this clone: The antigen remains undetermined.

This chain connects TRBV13 to TRBJ2-7, with D perhaps assigned TRBD1 or TRBD2 (5 bases each). Sequenced here: peripheral blood, sampled 28 days after the second AZD1222 dose. The TCR comes from an adult who received the AZD1222 COVID-19 vaccine. CDR3 in DNA: TGTGCCAGCAGCCACAGGACTGGGTCCTCCCGGGAGCAGTACTTC. Translated: CASSHRTGSSREQYF.